This T cell receptor (beta chain) originates from a study of beta chain features in type 1 diabetes. General study results and limits: TCRB CDR3s were moderately but significantly shorter in Type 1 diabetes patients in all four CD4+ subsets.

Germline V gene lookup returns CDR1 SGDLS and CDR2 YYNGEE. The CDR3 has 14 residues. Trimming cost V 4 bases and J 5 bases, with 15 bases left between them. This clone was seen a few times. Its antigen is not identified. Expressed TCRB transcripts were sequenced because the isolated RNA had all been reverse transcribed beforehand. Sequenced by immunoSEQ multiplex PCR; TCRdb stores in-frame clones only, minus some. The table records nearly 700,000 clones, roughly an eighth of them present only once. Sorting that relied on CD45RO/CCR7/CD25/CD127/CD95/CD27 yielded CD4+ naive, central memory, regulatory and stem cell-like memory cells.

The TCR was taken from a man between 18 and 29 years old with type 1 diabetes. The chain combines TRBV9 with TRBJ1-2; D not certain. The sequenced material came from naive CD4+ T cells from blood. CDR3 loop: CASSPTTTEYGYTF. Written as DNA, the CDR3 is TGTGCCAGCAGCCCGACAACTACAGAATATGGCTACACCTTC.